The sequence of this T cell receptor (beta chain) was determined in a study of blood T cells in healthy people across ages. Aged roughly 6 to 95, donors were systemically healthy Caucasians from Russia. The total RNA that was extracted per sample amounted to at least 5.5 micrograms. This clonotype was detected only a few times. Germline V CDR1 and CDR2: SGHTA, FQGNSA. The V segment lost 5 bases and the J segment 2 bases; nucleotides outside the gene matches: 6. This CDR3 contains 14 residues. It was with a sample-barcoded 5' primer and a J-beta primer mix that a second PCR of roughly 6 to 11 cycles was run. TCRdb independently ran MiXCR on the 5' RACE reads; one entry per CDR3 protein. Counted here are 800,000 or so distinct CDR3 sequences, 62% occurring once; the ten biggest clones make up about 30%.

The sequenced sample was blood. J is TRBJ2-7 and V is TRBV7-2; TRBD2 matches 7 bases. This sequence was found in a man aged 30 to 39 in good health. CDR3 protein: CASSPRGTTYEQYF. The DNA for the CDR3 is TGTGCCAGCAGCCCGCGGGGGACTACCTACGAGCAGTACTTC.